Listed here are 32 T cell receptor beta chains from one sample, sequenced in a study of T cell changes during pregnancy in multiple sclerosis. Libraries were prepared by immunoSEQ multiplex PCR; TCRdb keeps only in-frame clonotypes and omits some of them. The repertoire has about 44,000 clones, around nine tenths of them found once; the top ten carry roughly 0.7%. The source was CD4+ T cells from peripheral blood mononuclear cells, collected in the first trimester of pregnancy. The receptors derive from a female donor with multiple sclerosis, enrolled in a pregnancy study.

The V gene is TRBV5-8, the J gene TRBJ2-5; D possibly corresponds to TRBD1 (5 bases). In germline, CDR1 is SGHTS, CDR2 YDEGEE. The CDR3 runs 15 residues. Trimming removed 0 bases at V and 5 bases at J, with 14 bases between. CDR3 bases: TGTGCCAGCAGCTTGGGACAGACCAATGGGGAGACCCAGTACTTC. Translating it yields CASSLGQTNGETQYF.

This clone has a single count. The chain has TRBV2 and TRBJ2-4; 9 nucleotides align to TRBD1. Unmatched junction bases numbered 11, after V lost 7 bases and J lost 7 bases. This CDR3 comprises 15 residues. CDR1 is SNHLY, CDR2 FYNNEI, per germline. The DNA for the CDR3 is TGTGCCAGCATACCAGGCGGGACAGGGAACAACATTCAGTACTTC. Translation gives CASIPGGTGNNIQYF. Full variable domain (outside the CDR3, taken from reference TRBV2 and TRBJ2-4): EPEVTQTPSHQVTQMGQEVILRCVPISNHLYFYWYRQILGQKVEFLVSFYNNEISEKSEIFDDQFSVERPDGSNFTLKIRSTKLEDSAMYFCASIPGGTGNNIQYFGAGTRLSVL.

The rearrangement links TRBV4-2 to TRBJ2-1; 8 nucleotides match TRBD2. The V segment lost 4 bases and the J segment 3 bases; nucleotides outside the gene matches: 5. The CDR3 runs to 15 residues. CDR1 and CDR2 from the germline V gene are LGHNA and YNFKEQ. In DNA form, the CDR3 reads TGTGCCAGCAGCCCAAGCGGGAGTAACTACAATGAGCAGTTCTTC. It specifies CASSPSGSNYNEQFF.

J is TRBJ2-5 and V is TRBV18; D is uncertain. Germline V gene sequence: CDR1 KGHSH, CDR2 LQKENI. The length of the CDR3 is 15 residues. Trimming removed 5 bases at V and 4 bases at J, with 17 bases between. This CDR3 reads CASSILFSEGETQYF. The CDR3 region has the DNA TGTGCCAGCTCAATCCTTTTCAGCGAAGGAGAGACCCAGTACTTC.

The chain uses TRBV28 and TRBJ1-2; D remains unclear. Germline lookup yields CDR1 MDHEN and CDR2 SYDVKM. The CDR3 loop spans 13 amino acids. The V gene lost 2 bases and the J gene lost 7 bases, with 11 bases spanning the gap. As DNA, the CDR3 is TGTGCCAGCAGTTTAGAGGGATACAGTGGCTACACCTTC. Translating gives CASSLEGYSGYTF.

This sequence joins TRBV28 and TRBJ1-5; perhaps TRBD1 as D (6 bases). Germline values: CDR1 MDHEN, CDR2 SYDVKM. The CDR3 is 14 residues long. Trimming took off 5 bases at V and 0 bases at J, with 8 bases between the two ends. This CDR3 reads CASSQGGSNQPQHF. The CDR3 DNA reads TGTGCCAGCAGTCAAGGGGGTAGCAATCAGCCCCAGCATTTT.

This chain links TRBV28 with TRBJ2-1; 9 bases are shared with TRBD1. The ends lost 2 bases at V and 9 bases at J; junction bases unmatched: 11. The germline gives CDR1 MDHEN, CDR2 SYDVKM. The CDR3 spans 16 residues. CDR3 DNA sequence: TGTGCCAGCAGTTTAAATCGGTGGGGACAGGGTTTTGAGCAGTTCTTC. It yields the protein CASSLNRWGQGFEQFF.

This chain uses TRBV28 with TRBJ1-4, with 9 positions matching TRBD1. Germline V CDR1 and CDR2: MDHEN, SYDVKM. Trimming took 4 bases from V and 5 from J; bases not matched to a gene: 11. The CDR3 is 17 amino acids. DNA for the CDR3: TGTGCCAGCAGTTCCTGGAGACAGGGGGGGGTCAATGAAAAACTGTTTTTT. Amino acids: CASSSWRQGGVNEKLFF.

The rearrangement uses TRBV7-2 and TRBJ1-2; no reliable D call. The CDR3 sequence is 17 residues long. Germline CDR1 and CDR2: SGHTA and FQGNSA. V lost 0 bases and J lost 0, with 14 bases in between. The CDR3 bases are TGTGCCAGCAGCTTAGCCACAGCGGCCGTCGCTAACTATGGCTACACCTTC. Residues: CASSLATAAVANYGYTF.

The CDR3 coding sequence is TGTGCCAGCAGCCACTTGTCTGGAAACACCATATATTTT. Protein product: CASSHLSGNTIYF. The J gene is TRBJ1-3, the V gene TRBV14; D ambiguous. This CDR3 spans 13 amino acids. V was pared by 3 bases and J by 1 base, with 4 bases between. Germline V gene lookup returns CDR1 SGHDN and CDR2 FVKESK. Combining the CDR3 with reference TRBV14 and TRBJ1-3 gives the whole variable domain EAGVTQFPSHSVIEKGQTVTLRCDPISGHDNLYWYRRVMGKEIKFLLHFVKESKQDESGMPNNRFLAERTGGTYSTLKVQPAELEDSGVYFCASSHLSGNTIYFGEGSWLTVV.

V and J are TRBV28 and TRBJ2-7; 7 bases align to TRBD2. The junction had 4 bases not matched to a gene; V was cut back by 2 bases and J by 6 bases. The CDR3 spans 13 residues. In germline, CDR1 is MDHEN, CDR2 SYDVKM. The CDR3 loop is CASSLIGGFEQYF. CDR3 nucleotides: TGTGCCAGCAGTTTAATCGGGGGGTTCGAGCAGTACTTC.

The CDR3 sequence: CSVDGTGGPVTEAFF. The CDR3 bases are TGCAGCGTTGACGGGACAGGGGGGCCGGTTACTGAAGCTTTCTTT. The chain combines TRBV29-1 with TRBJ1-1, with 11 positions matching TRBD1. Germline V lookup: CDR1 SQVTM, CDR2 ANQGSEA. V shed 3 bases and J 5 bases; nucleotides not matched to a gene: 8. The CDR3 consists of 15 residues.

This chain uses TRBV20-1 with TRBJ1-2; D gene uncertain. This CDR3 has 10 amino acids. Germline V gives CDR1 DFQATT, CDR2 SNEGSKA (reference sequence). CDR3 residues: CSGDGDGYTF. Here the CDR3 DNA reads TGCAGCGGCGACGGGGATGGCTACACCTTC.

V is TRBV6-5 and J is TRBJ2-3; TRBD1 matches 9 bases. This CDR3 contains 16 residues. From germline, CDR1 is MNHEY and CDR2 SVGAGI. The ends lost 4 bases at V and 4 bases at J; junction bases unmatched: 9. CDR3 amino acids: CASSSRTGEKPDTQYF. Here the CDR3 DNA reads TGTGCCAGCAGTTCCCGGACAGGGGAGAAGCCAGATACGCAGTATTTT.

The V call is TRBV7-9, the J call TRBJ2-1, with 10 bases lining up with TRBD2. Germline V gene sequence: CDR1 SEHNR, CDR2 FQNEAQ (reference sequence). The CDR3 contains 15 residues. V gave up 4 bases and J gave up 4 bases; unmatched junction bases: 4. The CDR3, as DNA: TGTGCCAGCAGCTCCCCTAGCGGGAGATACAATGAGCAGTTCTTC. Protein product: CASSSPSGRYNEQFF.

V gene TRBV11-2 combines with J gene TRBJ2-6; 9 nucleotides match TRBD1. The germline gives CDR1 SGHAT, CDR2 FQNNGV. CDR3 length: 17 residues. J gave up 2 bases and V 6 bases, and 8 bases lay outside the gene matches. The CDR3 bases are TGTGCCAGCAGTTCCGGGACAGGGAGGACTGGGGCCAACGTCCTGACTTTC. Its translation is CASSSGTGRTGANVLTF.

This clone appeared a single time. J is TRBJ2-2 and V is TRBV15; D might be TRBD2 (5 bases). This CDR3 is built from 13 residues. Germline CDR1 reads LNHNV; CDR2 reads YYDKDF (reference sequence). The V end lost 1 base, the J end lost 6 bases, and 6 bases lay between the germline ends. This CDR3 is CATSRVGAGELFF. The CDR3 DNA reads as TGTGCCACCAGCAGAGTGGGAGCCGGGGAGCTGTTTTTT. The complete variable domain, with remaining parts taken from reference TRBV15 and TRBJ2-2, reads DAMVIQNPRYQVTQFGKPVTLSCSQTLNHNVMYWYQQKSSQAPKLLFHYYDKDFNNEADTPDNFQSRRPNTSFCFLDIRSPGLGDTAMYLCATSRVGAGELFFGEGSRLTVL.

V gene TRBV11-3 combines with J gene TRBJ2-5; 15 bases map to TRBD2. The germline gives CDR1 SGHNT, CDR2 YENEEA. CDR3 size: 16 residues. Trimming removed 4 bases from V and 7 bases from J; junction bases left unmatched: 7. CDR3 in amino acids: CASSSGLAGGPGTQYF. CDR3 coding DNA: TGTGCCAGCAGCTCAGGACTAGCGGGAGGGCCGGGGACCCAGTACTTC.

The rearrangement links TRBV6-6 to TRBJ2-3; tentatively, D is TRBD1 (5 bases). Germline assignment: CDR1 MNHNY and CDR2 SVGAGI (reference sequence). The CDR3 is 15 amino acids. Deletions cut 2 bases from V and 5 bases from J, with 14 bases between. The CDR3 region has the DNA TGTGCCAGCAGTTACGCCCTGGACAAAAAAGATACGCAGTATTTT. The encoded protein is CASSYALDKKDTQYF.

The chain uses TRBV9 and TRBJ2-1, with TRBD2 matching 13 bases. Per germline, CDR1 SGDLS and CDR2 YYNGEE. The CDR3 is 16 amino acids. J gave up 9 bases and V 4 bases, and 10 bases lay outside the gene matches. CDR3 residues: CASSPGTSGIGSEQFF. The CDR3 DNA reads TGTGCCAGCAGCCCCGGGACTAGCGGGATTGGCAGTGAGCAGTTCTTC. The variable domain in full, completed from reference TRBV9 and TRBJ2-1, reads DSGVTQTPKHLITATGQRVTLRCSPRSGDLSVYWYQQSLDQGLQFLIQYYNGEERAKGNILERFSAQQFPDLHSELNLSSLELGDSALYFCASSPGTSGIGSEQFFGPGTRLTVL.

V is TRBV7-8 and J is TRBJ2-7; 11 bases match TRBD2. The ends lost 6 bases at V and 2 bases at J; junction bases unmatched: 3. From germline, CDR1 is SGHVS and CDR2 FQNEAQ. The CDR3 runs 14 residues. The CDR3 loop reads CASSPGLAAYEQYF. CDR3 DNA sequence: TGTGCCAGCAGTCCGGGACTAGCGGCCTACGAGCAGTACTTC.

The V gene is TRBV5-1, the J gene TRBJ1-4; D remains unclear. V dropped 5 bases and J dropped 5 bases, with 13 bases sitting between them. The V gene's germline CDR1 is SGHRS and CDR2 YFSETQ. CDR3 size: 14 residues. CDR3 sequence: CASSSGMPNEKLFF. The CDR3 DNA reads as TGCGCCAGCAGTTCGGGGATGCCAAATGAAAAACTGTTTTTT.

The J gene is TRBJ2-2, the V gene TRBV11-1; D not certain. The germline V and J ends were trimmed by 3 bases and 6 bases, with 5 bases remaining between them. This CDR3 is built from 12 residues. CDR1 and CDR2 from the germline V gene are SGHAT and FQDESV (reference sequence). The CDR3 nucleotides are TGTGCCAGCAGCTTTATCGCCGGGGAGCTGTTTTTT. The encoded protein is CASSFIAGELFF.

The chain has TRBV29-1 and TRBJ2-1; tentatively, D is TRBD2 (6 bases). CDR1 is SQVTM, CDR2 ANQGSEA, per germline. This CDR3 has 12 amino acids. The germline V and J ends were trimmed by 2 bases and 9 bases, with 11 bases remaining between them. CDR3 loop: CSVEWGVSEQFF. CDR3 DNA sequence: TGCAGCGTTGAATGGGGGGTCAGTGAGCAGTTCTTC.

V is TRBV5-8 and J is TRBJ1-4; D is unclear. Germline V gene data show CDR1 as SGHTS and CDR2 as YDEGEE. Trimming removed 2 bases from V and 7 bases from J, with 9 bases in between. This CDR3 comprises 13 residues. The CDR3 here is CASSFTGPEKLFF. Here the CDR3 DNA reads TGTGCCAGCAGCTTTACCGGTCCTGAAAAACTGTTTTTT.

V gene TRBV7-8 combines with J gene TRBJ2-3; 10 bases are shared with TRBD2. CDR3 length: 17 amino acids. Germline CDR1 and CDR2: SGHVS and FQNEAQ. V lost 5 bases and J lost 6; bases outside the gene matches: 14. The CDR3 here is CASSTRLGLAGVDTQYF. CDR3 nucleotide sequence: TGTGCCAGCAGCACTAGGTTGGGGCTAGCGGGAGTGGATACGCAGTATTTT.

This clone was found once. The chain links TRBV19 to TRBJ1-2, with 8 bases fitting TRBD1. Looked up from germline, CDR1 is LNHDA and CDR2 is SQIVND (reference sequence). The CDR3 loop spans 12 amino acids. Trimming removed 8 bases from V and 5 bases from J; junction bases left unmatched: 4. The CDR3 sequence: CASPGGRYGYTF. In DNA, the CDR3 is TGTGCCAGTCCAGGGGGCCGGTATGGCTACACCTTC.

The J gene is TRBJ1-2, the V gene TRBV28; D uncertain. The CDR3 has 12 residues. V was shortened by 2 bases and J by 4 bases, with 5 bases between the two germline ends. CDR1 and CDR2 from the germline V gene are MDHEN and SYDVKM. The CDR3 sequence: CASSLGPYGYTF. The CDR3 DNA follows: TGTGCCAGCAGTTTAGGGCCCTATGGCTACACCTTC.

The chain has TRBV27 and TRBJ2-1; tentative D call: TRBD2 (5 bases). The germline CDR1 and CDR2 sequences are MNHEY and SMNVEV (reference sequence). Between the trimmed V and J ends, which lost 5 bases and 4 bases, there was a span of 15 bases. This CDR3 contains 15 residues. The CDR3 nucleotides read TGTGCCAGCAGTGCCGATTGGGCGGGTTACAATGAGCAGTTCTTC. Translating it yields CASSADWAGYNEQFF.

The chain is built from TRBV5-1 and TRBJ2-5; 7 bases align to TRBD1. V was pared by 7 bases and J by 2 bases, with 8 bases of the junction left unmatched. Germline V gene lookup returns CDR1 SGHRS and CDR2 YFSETQ. This CDR3 is built from 14 residues. CDR3 sequence: CASSETGRQETQYF. In DNA form, the CDR3 reads TGCGCCAGCTCCGAGACAGGGAGACAAGAGACCCAGTACTTC.

The V gene is TRBV28, the J gene TRBJ2-1, with 12 bases lining up with TRBD2. Trimming removed 7 bases from V and 0 bases from J; junction bases left unmatched: 1. The CDR3 covers 15 residues. Germline V gene data show CDR1 as MDHEN and CDR2 as SYDVKM. This chain's CDR3 is CASTLAGGSYNEQFF. DNA of the CDR3: TGTGCCAGCACACTAGCGGGAGGCTCCTACAATGAGCAGTTCTTC.

The CDR3 nucleotides are TGTGCCAGCAGTGAATGGGGTTTAGCGGAAGAGACCCAGTACTTC. Protein sequence: CASSEWGLAEETQYF. The V and J genes are TRBV6-1 and TRBJ2-5; weak D call: TRBD2 (6 bases). V dropped 2 bases and J dropped 3 bases, with 13 bases sitting between them. The V gene's germline CDR1 is MNHNS and CDR2 SASEGT. There are 15 residues in the CDR3.